A selection of T cell receptor beta chains follows, all from one sample in a study of blood T cell repertoires in COVID-19. This table comes from immunoSEQ multiplex PCR, and its TCRdb copy is limited to in-frame clones, with some not included. The sample carries 450,000 or so clones, roughly 90% recorded once. The source material was peripheral blood. These receptors all stem from a man aged 18 to 29 with COVID-19, enrolled during active disease. Each CDR3 is given with its conserved first and last residue. D genes are given only for firm matches. Some rows mark clone size as missing; the rest say once, few, many or name a class of expanded clone.

>TRBV7-9|TRBJ2-2|.|.
CASSLSVVTGELFF
TGTGCCAGCAGCCTCAGCGTGGTAACCGGGGAGCTGTTTTTT
>TRBV6-5|TRBJ1-2|TRBD1|.
CASSSLRDRPYGYTF
TGTGCCAGCAGTTCACTCCGGGACAGGCCCTATGGCTACACCTTC
>TRBV7-9|TRBJ1-6|TRBD1|.
CASSRGGGPQGSPLHF
TGTGCCAGCAGCCGAGGAGGGGGCCCTCAGGGTTCACCCCTCCACTTT
>TRBV5-1|TRBJ2-3|TRBD1|.
CASSRDSLTDTQYF
TGCGCCAGCAGCCGGGACAGCCTTACAGATACGCAGTATTTT
>TRBV2|TRBJ2-3|TRBD2|once
CASSKNPGGTDTQYF
TGTGCCAGCAGTAAGAATCCGGGGGGGACGGATACGCAGTATTTT
>TRBV5-4|TRBJ2-7|TRBD2|.
CASSDGLAGVGGEQYF
TGTGCCAGCAGCGACGGACTAGCGGGAGTTGGGGGCGAGCAGTACTTC
>TRBV3-1/TRBV3-2|TRBJ2-2|.|.
CASSWDSSNTGELFF
TGTGCCAGCAGCTGGGACTCCTCGAACACCGGGGAGCTGTTTTTT
>TRBV9|TRBJ2-1|.|once
CASSAYPQSQAHEQFF
TGTGCCAGCAGCGCTTACCCCCAGTCTCAGGCCCATGAGCAGTTCTTC
>TRBV19|TRBJ2-5|TRBD2|.
CASSIGLAGGRGETQYF
TGTGCCAGTAGTATAGGTCTAGCGGGAGGGAGGGGAGAGACCCAGTACTTC
>TRBV7-8|TRBJ2-1|TRBD2|.
CASASISGNYNEQFF
TGTGCCAGCGCCAGTATTAGCGGGAACTACAATGAGCAGTTCTTC